The clone carrying this TCR beta chain was observed many times. Antigen unknown. The data belong to a study of T cells in Graves' hyperthyroidism and ophthalmopathy. Study findings and constraints: Separation of ophthalmopathy from stable hyperthyroidism was achieved by a 13 V-J model.

Amplification targeted TCR beta CDR3 regions from RNA transcripts. HTBI primers drove first-round RT-PCR of the TCR CDR3. Via MiXCR, TCRdb re-called the multiplex PCR reads, giving one row per CDR3 protein. The repertoire holds 500,000 to 600,000 distinct CDR3 sequences, with roughly 46% as singletons. This receptor was obtained from a young woman with Graves' hyperthyroidism. The sample taken for sequencing was peripheral blood or thyroid tissue (not recorded which).

CDR3 in DNA: TGTGCCAGTAGTTGGGAGGCAGGCACCGGGGAGCTGTTTTTT. The encoded protein is CASSWEAGTGELFF. The chain uses TRBV19 and TRBJ2-2, with D possibly being TRBD2 (6 bases). V was clipped by 5 bases and J by 4 bases, with 11 bases between them. The CDR3 consists of 14 residues. The germline CDR1 and CDR2 sequences are LNHDA and SQIVND (reference sequence).